Shown below are 29 T cell receptor beta chains from a single sample sequenced in a study of cytomegalovirus exposure and HLA in healthy donors. Profiled with immunoSEQ multiplex PCR; TCRdb holds only in-frame clones, not every one. The sample lists a few hundred thousand clones, 86% seen once, with under 0.85% in the top ten. The sample taken for sequencing was PBMCs. All receptors derive from a woman younger than 35 in good health and CMV-seronegative.

The chain has TRBV6-5 and TRBJ2-7, with 9 bases that match TRBD1. CDR1 MNHEY and CDR2 SVGAGI come from the germline V gene. This CDR3 contains 14 residues. The V gene end was trimmed by 6 bases and the J gene end by 4 bases; junction bases not matched to a gene: 7. In DNA, the CDR3 is TGTGCCAGCAGCCCGCCGGGACAGGGTTACGAGCAGTACTTC. Translation gives CASSPPGQGYEQYF.

The chain is built from TRBV5-1 and TRBJ1-1; unclear D gene. V lost 4 bases and J 7 bases, leaving 14 bases between the germline ends. This CDR3 region has 13 residues. Germline V gives CDR1 SGHRS, CDR2 YFSETQ. The chain's CDR3 is CASSLGLLSEAFF. Here the CDR3 DNA reads TGCGCCAGCAGCCTTGGGCTTCTAAGTGAAGCTTTCTTT.

The V gene is TRBV9, the J gene TRBJ2-1; TRBD2 matches at 10 bases. The ends lost 1 base at V and 5 bases at J; junction bases unmatched: 6. The CDR3 is made up of 16 amino acids. Germline V lookup: CDR1 SGDLS, CDR2 YYNGEE. CDR3 amino acids: CASSVTGTSANNEQFF. The CDR3 DNA reads TGTGCCAGCAGCGTAACAGGGACTAGCGCTAACAATGAGCAGTTCTTC. The full variable domain, with the rest looked up from reference TRBV9 and TRBJ2-1, is DSGVTQTPKHLITATGQRVTLRCSPRSGDLSVYWYQQSLDQGLQFLIQYYNGEERAKGNILERFSAQQFPDLHSELNLSSLELGDSALYFCASSVTGTSANNEQFFGPGTRLTVL.

V usage is TRBV2 and J usage is TRBJ2-7; TRBD2 might be the D (6 bases). From germline, CDR1 is SNHLY and CDR2 FYNNEI. The CDR3 runs to 15 residues. The V end was cut by 9 bases, the J end by 5 bases, with 23 bases between. The CDR3 region has the DNA TGTGCCAGTGGGCCGGGGGTCCCAGTCGGTGACGAGCAGTACTTC. The encoded protein is CASGPGVPVGDEQYF.

The chain couples TRBV6-1 to TRBJ1-3; tentative D call: TRBD1 (5 bases). The V gene lost 1 base and the J gene lost 4 bases, with 14 bases spanning the gap. CDR3 size: 16 residues. Germline CDR1 reads MNHNS; CDR2 reads SASEGT. The CDR3 loop is CASSEVQGGSGNTIYF. CDR3 bases: TGTGCCAGCAGTGAAGTGCAGGGCGGCTCGGGAAACACCATATATTTT.

The rearrangement joins TRBV4-3 to TRBJ2-3; D is possibly TRBD2 (6 bases). V shed 3 bases and J shed 2 bases, with 30 bases lying between them. The CDR3 is made up of 21 amino acids. Germline-derived CDR1 and CDR2 are LGHNA and YSLEER. The CDR3 DNA reads TGCGCCAGCAGCCAGGCCCGACTAGTGGTAGTGGGAAAACGCCACACAGATACGCAGTATTTT. It encodes CASSQARLVVVGKRHTDTQYF.

The chain recombines TRBV5-3 with TRBJ2-5; 8 bases agree with TRBD1. TRBV5-3 belongs to the ORF category, with a function that is uncertain. There are 16 residues in the CDR3. The trim removed 3 bases at V and 2 bases at J, leaving 9 bases unmatched. The CDR3 nucleotides read TGTGCCAGAAGCTCGGGACAGGTAAGATATCAAGAGACCCAGTACTTC. Residues: CARSSGQVRYQETQYF.

The chain employs TRBV9 and TRBJ2-2; tentatively, D is TRBD2 (6 bases). V dropped 0 bases and J dropped 2 bases, with 14 bases sitting between them. CDR1 and CDR2 (germline): SGDLS, YYNGEE. This CDR3 spans 17 amino acids. CDR3 protein: CASSVGVAGRNTGELFF. For the CDR3, the DNA is TGTGCCAGCAGCGTAGGGGTGGCGGGACGTAACACCGGGGAGCTGTTTTTT. Drawing the rest from reference TRBV9 and TRBJ2-2, the complete variable domain is DSGVTQTPKHLITATGQRVTLRCSPRSGDLSVYWYQQSLDQGLQFLIQYYNGEERAKGNILERFSAQQFPDLHSELNLSSLELGDSALYFCASSVGVAGRNTGELFFGEGSRLTVL.

This rearrangement joins TRBV4-2 to TRBJ2-2; 9 bases are shared with TRBD2. The ends lost 1 base at V and 7 bases at J; junction bases unmatched: 7. This CDR3 has 16 residues. Germline V lookup: CDR1 LGHNA, CDR2 YNFKEQ. Here the CDR3 DNA reads TGTGCCAGCAGCCAAGTAGCGGGAGAAGTTAGCGGGGAGCTGTTTTTT. This sequence encodes CASSQVAGEVSGELFF.

The chain carries TRBV6-5 and TRBJ2-3; 9 bases match TRBD1. The CDR3 is 12 amino acids. CDR1 and CDR2 from the germline V gene are MNHEY and SVGAGI. V lost 4 bases, J lost 8 bases, and 1 base stayed unmatched. CDR3 in DNA: TGTGCCAGCAGTTTGGGACAGGGTACGCAGTATTTT. Its protein is CASSLGQGTQYF.

This clone was seen just once. J is TRBJ2-1 and V is TRBV2; possibly TRBD2 for D (6 bases). Germline V gene lookup returns CDR1 SNHLY and CDR2 FYNNEI. CDR3 length: 15 residues. Trimming left V 4 bases short and J 0 bases short, with 10 bases between. The CDR3 sequence: CASSGYGSSYNEQFF. The CDR3 DNA reads TGTGCCAGCAGTGGGTACGGGAGCTCCTACAATGAGCAGTTCTTC.

This sequence joins TRBV5-4 and TRBJ1-1, with 10 bases lining up with TRBD1. The CDR3 covers 14 residues. Unmatched junction bases numbered 9, after V lost 7 bases and J lost 6 bases. The V gene's germline CDR1 is SGHNT and CDR2 YYREEE (reference sequence). As DNA, the CDR3 is TGTGCCAGCGGCACCAAAGGACAGGGGGCTGAAGCTTTCTTT. It codes for CASGTKGQGAEAFF.

The V gene is TRBV11-2, the J gene TRBJ2-3, with 10 bases identical to TRBD2. CDR1 and CDR2 from the germline V gene are SGHAT and FQNNGV. This CDR3 spans 16 amino acids. The J segment lost 3 bases and the V segment lost 3 bases, leaving 6 bases of the junction unmatched. CDR3 coding DNA: TGTGCCAGCAGCTTCTCGGCTAGCGGGAGAACAGATACGCAGTATTTT. Protein: CASSFSASGRTDTQYF.

This clone was recorded a few times. This rearrangement joins TRBV7-9 to TRBJ2-7; D is ambiguous. The CDR3 spans 13 residues. The germline V gene encodes CDR1 SEHNR and CDR2 FQNEAQ (reference sequence). Trimming stripped 0 bases from V and 3 bases from J, with 6 bases between. CDR3 sequence: CASSLASNYEQYF. The CDR3 DNA reads TGTGCCAGCAGCTTAGCGTCCAACTACGAGCAGTACTTC.

The chain links TRBV9 to TRBJ2-1; tentatively, D is TRBD1 (6 bases). There are 14 residues in the CDR3. Germline V gene sequence: CDR1 SGDLS, CDR2 YYNGEE. Trimming removed 0 bases at V and 8 bases at J, with 12 bases between. The CDR3 nucleotides read TGTGCCAGCAGCGTAGGAGGGGGAACGCATGAGCAGTTCTTC. Encoded protein: CASSVGGGTHEQFF.

The chain is built from TRBV2 and TRBJ1-4; 8 positions match TRBD1. Trimming at V came to 6 bases and at J to 5 bases, leaving 8 bases not matched to a gene. The CDR3 is 15 amino acids. Germline V lookup: CDR1 SNHLY, CDR2 FYNNEI. The CDR3 DNA reads TGTGCCAGCAGAGACTCAGGGGGCTCCAATGAAAAACTGTTTTTT. Residues: CASRDSGGSNEKLFF.

This clone was found many times. The gene calls are TRBV29-1 and TRBJ1-5; D is undetermined. The CDR3 spans 12 residues. Germline V gene data show CDR1 as SQVTM and CDR2 as ANQGSEA. V shed 4 bases and J shed 6 bases, with 10 bases lying between them. The CDR3 nucleotides read TGCAGCGTTGGGGAGGACTTTCAGCCCCAGCATTTT. It translates to CSVGEDFQPQHF.

This chain links TRBV7-3 with TRBJ1-5; possibly TRBD1 for D (6 bases). The CDR3 is 13 residues long. With 6 bases removed from V and 5 bases from J, the gap between germline ends came to 11 bases. The V gene's germline CDR1 is SGHTA and CDR2 FQGTGA. CDR3 residues: CASSTGPDQPQHF. The CDR3 DNA reads TGTGCCAGCAGTACAGGGCCAGATCAGCCCCAGCATTTT.

V usage is TRBV11-2 and J usage is TRBJ2-7, with a possible D match to TRBD1 (5 bases). Germline CDR1 SGHAT, CDR2 FQNNGV. This CDR3 has 16 residues. V dropped 0 bases and J dropped 2 bases, with 14 bases sitting between them. The CDR3 loop is CASSLDQGEGAYEQYF. The CDR3 nucleotides read TGTGCCAGCAGCTTAGATCAAGGGGAAGGAGCCTACGAGCAGTACTTC.

J is TRBJ2-7 and V is TRBV27; D possibly corresponds to TRBD1 (5 bases). The V end was cut by 5 bases, the J end by 0 bases, with 14 bases between. Germline CDR1 reads MNHEY; CDR2 reads SMNVEV (reference sequence). CDR3 length: 15 amino acids. CDR3 residues: CASSKGARSSYEQYF. CDR3 nucleotide sequence: TGTGCCAGCAGTAAAGGGGCCCGAAGCTCCTACGAGCAGTACTTC.

For the CDR3, the DNA is TGCGCCAGCAGCATAGCGAACACCGGGGAGCTGTTTTTT. It translates to CASSIANTGELFF. The genes are TRBV5-1 and TRBJ2-2; D is unresolved. The CDR3 runs 13 residues. Germline CDR1 SGHRS, CDR2 YFSETQ. V shed 4 bases and J shed 0 bases, with 4 bases lying between them.

The chain carries TRBV11-2 and TRBJ2-3; D is unresolved. CDR3 size: 14 residues. Germline V gene data show CDR1 as SGHAT and CDR2 as FQNNGV. V lost 5 bases and J lost 0, with 9 bases in between. DNA for the CDR3: TGTGCCAGCAGCCCGATGACTAGCACAGATACGCAGTATTTT. This sequence encodes CASSPMTSTDTQYF.

The J gene is TRBJ1-5, the V gene TRBV4-3; 10 positions agree with TRBD1. The germline CDR1 and CDR2 sequences are LGHNA and YSLEER. The CDR3 loop spans 19 amino acids. V dropped 0 bases and J dropped 2; count of bases not matched to a gene: 10. Here the CDR3 reads CASSQDPAGTGDGNQPQHF. The CDR3 DNA reads TGCGCCAGCAGCCAAGACCCAGCGGGGACAGGGGACGGCAATCAGCCCCAGCATTTT.

V and J are TRBV7-9 and TRBJ2-1; 10 nucleotides match TRBD2. Losses at the gene ends were 4 bases for V and 8 bases for J; bases not matched to a gene: 8. The germline V gene encodes CDR1 SEHNR and CDR2 FQNEAQ (reference sequence). This CDR3 is 15 amino acids long. The DNA for the CDR3 is TGTGCCAGCAGCTACCCTAGCGGGGGAGGCTATGAGCAGTTCTTC. It codes for CASSYPSGGGYEQFF.

The chain employs TRBV5-1 and TRBJ2-7, with 10 bases fitting TRBD1. The CDR3 runs to 13 residues. V gave up 2 bases and J gave up 6 bases; unmatched junction bases: 2. From germline, CDR1 is SGHRS and CDR2 YFSETQ. The CDR3, as DNA: TGCGCCAGCAGCTTAGACAGGGGGCGCGAGCAGTACTTC. Translated, it gives CASSLDRGREQYF. Drawing the rest from reference TRBV5-1 and TRBJ2-7, the complete variable domain is KAGVTQTPRYLIKTRGQQVTLSCSPISGHRSVSWYQQTPGQGLQFLFEYFSETQRNKGNFPGRFSGRQFSNSRSEMNVSTLELGDSALYLCASSLDRGREQYFGPGTRLTVT.

The chain joins TRBV18 to TRBJ1-1, with D perhaps TRBD1 (6 bases). The ends were cut back, 1 base at V and 6 bases at J, with 9 bases in the middle. From germline, CDR1 is KGHSH and CDR2 LQKENI. The CDR3 contains 13 residues. CDR3 in DNA: TGTGCCAGCTCACCACGAGAGGGGGCTGAAGCTTTCTTT. The encoded protein is CASSPREGAEAFF.

The CDR3 sequence: CSVEGTSGRGEQYF. The CDR3 DNA sequence: TGCAGCGTTGAGGGGACTAGCGGGAGAGGCGAGCAGTACTTC. The V gene is TRBV29-1, the J gene TRBJ2-7, with 14 bases lining up with TRBD2. The V gene end was trimmed by 3 bases and the J gene end by 6 bases; junction bases not matched to a gene: 4. CDR3 length: 14 amino acids. Looked up from germline, CDR1 is SQVTM and CDR2 is ANQGSEA.

CDR3 sequence (DNA): TGTGCCACCAGCAGACCTGGACTAGCGGGAGAGTACCAAGAGACCCAGTACTTC. Protein: CATSRPGLAGEYQETQYF. V is TRBV15 and J is TRBJ2-5; 13 bases are shared with TRBD2. The junction had 6 bases not matched to a gene; V was cut back by 2 bases and J by 0 bases. The CDR3 runs 18 residues. Germline-derived CDR1 and CDR2 are LNHNV and YYDKDF (reference sequence).

The genes are TRBV2 and TRBJ2-1; TRBD2 agrees at 9 bases. The germline gives CDR1 SNHLY, CDR2 FYNNEI. This CDR3 is built from 15 residues. The trim removed 4 bases at V and 1 base at J, leaving 2 bases unmatched. CDR3 sequence (DNA): TGTGCCAGCAGTGGACTAGCGGAATCCTACAATGAGCAGTTCTTC. It translates to CASSGLAESYNEQFF. Supplemented by reference TRBV2 and TRBJ2-1, the full variable domain reads EPEVTQTPSHQVTQMGQEVILRCVPISNHLYFYWYRQILGQKVEFLVSFYNNEISEKSEIFDDQFSVERPDGSNFTLKIRSTKLEDSAMYFCASSGLAESYNEQFFGPGTRLTVL.